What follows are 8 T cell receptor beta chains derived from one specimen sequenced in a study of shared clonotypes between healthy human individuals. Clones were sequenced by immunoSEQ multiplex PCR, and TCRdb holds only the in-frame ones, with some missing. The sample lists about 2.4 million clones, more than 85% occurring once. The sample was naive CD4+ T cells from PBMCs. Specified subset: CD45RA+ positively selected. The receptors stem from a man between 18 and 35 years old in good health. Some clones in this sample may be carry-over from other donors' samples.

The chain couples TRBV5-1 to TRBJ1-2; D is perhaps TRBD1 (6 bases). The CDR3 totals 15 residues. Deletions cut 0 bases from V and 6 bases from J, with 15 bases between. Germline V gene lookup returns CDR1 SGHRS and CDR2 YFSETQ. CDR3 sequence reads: CASSLALGGFDGYTF. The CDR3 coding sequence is TGCGCCAGCAGCTTGGCCCTCGGGGGCTTCGATGGCTACACCTTC.

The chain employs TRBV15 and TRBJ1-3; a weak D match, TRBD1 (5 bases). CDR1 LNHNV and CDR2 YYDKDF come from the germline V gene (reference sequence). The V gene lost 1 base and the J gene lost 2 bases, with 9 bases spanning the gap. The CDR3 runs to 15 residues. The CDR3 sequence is CATSRGQSTGNTIYF. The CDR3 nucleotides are TGTGCCACCAGCAGAGGACAGTCTACTGGAAACACCATATATTTT.

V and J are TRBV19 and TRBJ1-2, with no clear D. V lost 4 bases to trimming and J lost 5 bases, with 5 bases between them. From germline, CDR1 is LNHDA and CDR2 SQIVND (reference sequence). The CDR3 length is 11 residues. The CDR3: CASSSGYGYTF. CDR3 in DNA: TGTGCCAGTAGTAGCGGGTATGGCTACACCTTC.

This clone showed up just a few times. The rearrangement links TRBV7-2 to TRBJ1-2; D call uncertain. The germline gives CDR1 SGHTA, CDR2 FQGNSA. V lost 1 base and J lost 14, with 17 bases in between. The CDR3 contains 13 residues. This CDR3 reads CASSLVLPGSGTF. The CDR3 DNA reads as TGTGCCAGCAGCTTAGTCCTCCCGGGATCGGGAACCTTC.

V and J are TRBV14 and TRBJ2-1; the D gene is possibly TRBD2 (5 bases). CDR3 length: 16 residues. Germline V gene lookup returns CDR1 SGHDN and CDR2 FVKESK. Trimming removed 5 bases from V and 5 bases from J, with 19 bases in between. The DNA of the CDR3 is TGTGCCAGCAGCAAGGTGAGAGGGCTGGTAAACAATGAGCAGTTCTTC. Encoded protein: CASSKVRGLVNNEQFF.

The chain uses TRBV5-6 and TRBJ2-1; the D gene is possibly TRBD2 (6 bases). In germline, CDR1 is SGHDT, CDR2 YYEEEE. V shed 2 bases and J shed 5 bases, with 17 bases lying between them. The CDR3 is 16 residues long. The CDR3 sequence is CASSFVGGIVNNEQFF. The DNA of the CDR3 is TGTGCCAGCAGCTTTGTTGGCGGGATTGTAAACAATGAGCAGTTCTTC.

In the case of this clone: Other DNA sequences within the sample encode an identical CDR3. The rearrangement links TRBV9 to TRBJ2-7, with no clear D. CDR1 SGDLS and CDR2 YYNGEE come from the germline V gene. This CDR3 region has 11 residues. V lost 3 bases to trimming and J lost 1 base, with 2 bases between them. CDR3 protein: CASSGSYEQYF. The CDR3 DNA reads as TGTGCCAGCAGCGGTTCCTACGAGCAGTACTTC.

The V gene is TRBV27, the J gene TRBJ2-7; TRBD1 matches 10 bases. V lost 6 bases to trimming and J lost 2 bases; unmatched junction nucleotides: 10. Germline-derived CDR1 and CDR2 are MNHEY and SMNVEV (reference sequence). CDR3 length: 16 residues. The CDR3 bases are TGTGCCAGCAGCCCCTCCCCGGGACAGGGGACCTACGAGCAGTACTTC. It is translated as CASSPSPGQGTYEQYF.